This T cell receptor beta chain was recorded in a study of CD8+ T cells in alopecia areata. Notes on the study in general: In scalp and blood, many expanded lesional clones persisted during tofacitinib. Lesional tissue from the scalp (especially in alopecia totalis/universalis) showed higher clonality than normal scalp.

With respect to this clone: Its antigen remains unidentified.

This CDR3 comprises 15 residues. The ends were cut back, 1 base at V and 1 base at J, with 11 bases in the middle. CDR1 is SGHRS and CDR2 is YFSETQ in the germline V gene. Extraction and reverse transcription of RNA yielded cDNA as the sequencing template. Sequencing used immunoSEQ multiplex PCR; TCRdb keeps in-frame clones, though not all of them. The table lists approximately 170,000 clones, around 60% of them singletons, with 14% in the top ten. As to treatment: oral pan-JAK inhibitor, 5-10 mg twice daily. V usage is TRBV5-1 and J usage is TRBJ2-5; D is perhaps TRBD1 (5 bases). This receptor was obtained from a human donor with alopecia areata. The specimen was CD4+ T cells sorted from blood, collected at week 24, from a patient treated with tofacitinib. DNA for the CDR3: TGCGCCAGCAGCTTGACAGGCCAAAGCCAAGAGACCCAGTACTTC. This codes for CASSLTGQSQETQYF.